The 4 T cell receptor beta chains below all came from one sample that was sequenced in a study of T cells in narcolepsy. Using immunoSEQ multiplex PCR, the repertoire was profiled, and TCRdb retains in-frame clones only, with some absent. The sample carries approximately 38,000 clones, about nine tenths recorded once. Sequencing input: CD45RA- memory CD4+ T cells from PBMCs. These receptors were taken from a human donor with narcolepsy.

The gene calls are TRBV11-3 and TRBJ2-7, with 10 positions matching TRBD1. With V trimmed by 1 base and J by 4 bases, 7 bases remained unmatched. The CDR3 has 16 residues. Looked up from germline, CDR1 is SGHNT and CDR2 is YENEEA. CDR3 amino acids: CASSLGTGTGVYEQYF. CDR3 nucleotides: TGTGCCAGCAGCTTAGGAACCGGGACAGGGGTTTACGAGCAGTACTTC.

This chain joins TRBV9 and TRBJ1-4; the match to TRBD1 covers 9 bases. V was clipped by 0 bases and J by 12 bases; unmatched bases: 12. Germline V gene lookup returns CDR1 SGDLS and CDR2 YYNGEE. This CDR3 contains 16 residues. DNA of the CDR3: TGTGCCAGCAGCGTAGCGAGTGGGACAGGGAAAGATCAACTGTTTTTT. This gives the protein CASSVASGTGKDQLFF.

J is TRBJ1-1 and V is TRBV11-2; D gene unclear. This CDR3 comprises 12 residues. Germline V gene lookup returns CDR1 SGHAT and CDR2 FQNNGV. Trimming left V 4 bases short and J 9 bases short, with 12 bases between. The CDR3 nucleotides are TGTGCCAGCAGCTACCGTTCGGGAAAAGCTTTCTTT. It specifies CASSYRSGKAFF.

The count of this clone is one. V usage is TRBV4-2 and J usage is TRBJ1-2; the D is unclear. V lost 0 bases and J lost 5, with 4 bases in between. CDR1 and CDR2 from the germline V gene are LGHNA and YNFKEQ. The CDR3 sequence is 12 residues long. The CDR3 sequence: CASSQDGYGYTF. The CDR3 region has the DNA TGTGCCAGCAGCCAAGATGGGTATGGCTACACCTTC.